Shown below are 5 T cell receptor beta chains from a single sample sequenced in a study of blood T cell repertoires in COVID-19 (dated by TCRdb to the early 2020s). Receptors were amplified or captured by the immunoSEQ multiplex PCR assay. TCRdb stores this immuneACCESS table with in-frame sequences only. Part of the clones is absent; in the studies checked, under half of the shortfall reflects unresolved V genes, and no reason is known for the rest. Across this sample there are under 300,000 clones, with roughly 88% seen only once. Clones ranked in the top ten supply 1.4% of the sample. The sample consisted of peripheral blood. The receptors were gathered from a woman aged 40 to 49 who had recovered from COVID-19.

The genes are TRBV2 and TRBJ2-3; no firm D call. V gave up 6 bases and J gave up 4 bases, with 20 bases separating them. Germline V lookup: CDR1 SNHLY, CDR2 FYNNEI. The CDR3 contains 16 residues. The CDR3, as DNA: TGTGCCAGCAGCACCGGAGTTTCGCCTCGTCCAGATACGCAGTATTTT. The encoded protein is CASSTGVSPRPDTQYF.

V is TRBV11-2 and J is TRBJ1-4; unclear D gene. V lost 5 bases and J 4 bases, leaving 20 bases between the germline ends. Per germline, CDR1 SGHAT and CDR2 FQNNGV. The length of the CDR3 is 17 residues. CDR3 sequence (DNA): TGTGCCAGCAGCCCCACTTTGGCAACCGACTTTAATGAAAAACTGTTTTTT. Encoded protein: CASSPTLATDFNEKLFF.

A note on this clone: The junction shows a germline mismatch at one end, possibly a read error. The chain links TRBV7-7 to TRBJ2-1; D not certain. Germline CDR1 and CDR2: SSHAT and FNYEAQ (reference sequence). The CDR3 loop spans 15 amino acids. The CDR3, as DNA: TGTGCTAGCAGCGTATCCTATAATGATAACAATGAGCAGTTCTTC. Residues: CASSVSYNDNNEQFF.

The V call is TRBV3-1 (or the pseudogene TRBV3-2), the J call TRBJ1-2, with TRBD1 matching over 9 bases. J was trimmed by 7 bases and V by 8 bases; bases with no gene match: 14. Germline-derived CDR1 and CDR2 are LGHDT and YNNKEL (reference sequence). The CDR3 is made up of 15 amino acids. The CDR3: CASRHTVGQGFGYTF. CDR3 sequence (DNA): TGTGCCAGCCGTCATACTGTGGGACAGGGTTTTGGCTACACCTTC.

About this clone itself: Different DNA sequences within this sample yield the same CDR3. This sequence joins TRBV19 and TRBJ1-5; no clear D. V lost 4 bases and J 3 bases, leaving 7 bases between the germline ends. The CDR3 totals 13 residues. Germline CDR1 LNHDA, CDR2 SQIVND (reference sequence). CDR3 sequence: CASSTQINQPQHF. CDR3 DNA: TGTGCCAGTAGTACGCAGATCAATCAGCCCCAGCATTTT. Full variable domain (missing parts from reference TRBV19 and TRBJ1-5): DGGITQSPKYLFRKEGQNVTLSCEQNLNHDAMYWYRQDPGQGLRLIYYSQIVNDFQKGDIAEGYSVSREKKESFPLTVTSAQKNPTAFYLCASSTQINQPQHFGDGTRLSIL.